This entry lists 28 T cell receptor beta chains sequenced from one sample in a study of blood T cell repertoires in COVID-19. Libraries were prepared by immunoSEQ multiplex PCR; TCRdb keeps only in-frame clonotypes and omits some of them. The sample holds about 140,000 clones, 88% seen once. The sample consisted of peripheral blood. The receptors were sampled from a woman in her sixties or seventies with acute or convalescent COVID-19.

This chain connects TRBV19 to TRBJ2-1; tentative D call: TRBD1 (7 bases). V lost 11 bases to trimming and J lost 4 bases, with 21 bases between them. This CDR3 is 15 amino acids long. Looked up from germline, CDR1 is LNHDA and CDR2 is SQIVND (reference sequence). CDR3 nucleotides: TGTGCCGCAAAGTTCGGCGGGACAGAATACAATGAGCAGTTCTTC. This gives the protein CAAKFGGTEYNEQFF. The complete variable domain, with remaining parts taken from reference TRBV19 and TRBJ2-1, reads DGGITQSPKYLFRKEGQNVTLSCEQNLNHDAMYWYRQDPGQGLRLIYYSQIVNDFQKGDIAEGYSVSREKKESFPLTVTSAQKNPTAFYLCAAKFGGTEYNEQFFGPGTRLTVL.

The chain combines TRBV28 with TRBJ2-7; D remains ambiguous. The CDR3 sequence is 11 residues long. Trimming pared 7 bases from V and 3 bases from J, leaving 7 bases between. Germline V gene sequence: CDR1 MDHEN, CDR2 SYDVKM. The CDR3, as DNA: TGTGCCAGCAATTACGGCTACGAGCAGTACTTC. Translating it yields CASNYGYEQYF.

CDR3 nucleotides: TGTGCCACCTTGGGAACAGGGTACGAGAACACTGAAGCTTTCTTT. Its translation is CATLGTGYENTEAFF. The V gene is TRBV10-3, the J gene TRBJ1-1, with a weak D call TRBD1 (6 bases). CDR1 and CDR2 from the germline V gene are ENHRY and SYGVKD. This CDR3 comprises 15 residues. Trimming removed 10 bases from V and 1 base from J, with 19 bases in between.

V gene TRBV7-9 combines with J gene TRBJ1-6, with D unresolved. CDR1 SEHNR and CDR2 FQNEAQ come from the germline V gene (reference sequence). CDR3 length equals 14 residues. Trimming left V 5 bases short and J 7 bases short, with 12 bases between. CDR3 in amino acids: CASSDRGWNSPLHF. The CDR3 DNA reads as TGTGCCAGCAGCGACCGGGGATGGAATTCACCCCTCCACTTT.

The chain couples TRBV4-2 to TRBJ2-1, with 9 bases that match TRBD2. V trimming: 2 bases; J trimming: 8 bases; junction bases outside the gene matches: 10. CDR3 size: 16 residues. Germline values: CDR1 LGHNA, CDR2 YNFKEQ. The DNA for the CDR3 is TGTGCCAGCAGCCAACAAGACGTCGGGACTAGCCATGAGCAGTTCTTC. This encodes CASSQQDVGTSHEQFF.

V usage is TRBV6-5 and J usage is TRBJ1-6; 7 bases map to TRBD1. The CDR3 extends over 15 amino acids. V gave up 2 bases and J gave up 7 bases; unmatched junction bases: 5. Germline V CDR1 and CDR2: MNHEY, SVGAGI. The CDR3 DNA is TGTGCCAGCAGTTACCTGCAGGGGGAAAATTCACCCCTCCACTTT. Its protein product is CASSYLQGENSPLHF.

The V and J genes are TRBV4-2 and TRBJ2-1; a weak D match, TRBD2 (6 bases). The V gene lost 4 bases and the J gene lost 0 bases, with 16 bases spanning the gap. The CDR3 length is 17 residues. Germline V gene data show CDR1 as LGHNA and CDR2 as YNFKEQ. Written as DNA, the CDR3 is TGTGCCAGCAGCCTTACTCCAGGAGGGAGCTCCTACAATGAGCAGTTCTTC. Translating it yields CASSLTPGGSSYNEQFF.

The V gene is TRBV3-1 (or the pseudogene TRBV3-2), the J gene TRBJ2-5; 11 nucleotides match TRBD2. The CDR3 totals 16 residues. The germline CDR1 and CDR2 sequences are LGHDT and YNNKEL (reference sequence). J lost 0 bases, V lost 4 bases, and 4 bases had no gene match. CDR3 protein: CASSPLAGGYQETQYF. DNA of the CDR3: TGTGCCAGCAGCCCCCTAGCGGGGGGCTACCAAGAGACCCAGTACTTC.

This chain joins TRBV6-1 and TRBJ2-1; perhaps TRBD1 as D (7 bases). Trimming shortened V by 2 bases and J by 0 bases, and 14 bases separated the two germline ends. CDR3 length: 17 amino acids. Germline V gene lookup returns CDR1 MNHNS and CDR2 SASEGT. The chain's CDR3 is CASSEFAGQLSYNEQFF. The CDR3 nucleotides read TGTGCCAGCAGTGAATTCGCGGGACAGCTCTCCTACAATGAGCAGTTCTTC.

The chain links TRBV11-3 to TRBJ2-6, with 8 bases identical to TRBD1. The CDR3 has 16 residues. CDR1 SGHNT and CDR2 YENEEA come from the germline V gene. The J segment lost 2 bases and the V segment lost 5 bases, leaving 5 bases of the junction unmatched. CDR3 in amino acids: CASSPGTGAGANVLTF. The CDR3 DNA reads as TGTGCCAGCAGCCCAGGGACAGGAGCTGGGGCCAACGTCCTGACTTTC.

The gene calls are TRBV19 and TRBJ1-5; D is ambiguous. The germline CDR1 and CDR2 sequences are LNHDA and SQIVND (reference sequence). This CDR3 contains 12 residues. The germline V and J ends were trimmed by 8 bases and 1 base, with 6 bases remaining between them. Here the CDR3 DNA reads TGTGCCAGTGGGGAGAGCAATCAGCCCCAGCATTTT. Translated: CASGESNQPQHF.

This chain connects TRBV6-5 to TRBJ2-7, with a possible D match to TRBD2 (5 bases). Trimming cost V 0 bases and J 3 bases, with 12 bases left between them. Germline V CDR1 and CDR2: MNHEY, SVGAGI. This CDR3 contains 15 residues. The CDR3 DNA is TGTGCCAGCAGTTACTCACGAGGGAGCTTCTACGAGCAGTACTTC. Translating gives CASSYSRGSFYEQYF.

This clone was detected once. The chain recombines TRBV5-5 with TRBJ1-2, with a tentative D call TRBD1 (6 bases). CDR1 and CDR2 (germline): SGHKS, YYEKEE (reference sequence). The CDR3 is made up of 15 amino acids. V was cut by 1 base and J by 8 bases, with 18 bases left in between. The CDR3 nucleotides read TGTGCCAGCAGCTTGTTTACAGGGAATGAAGTCGGCTACACCTTC. Its protein product is CASSLFTGNEVGYTF.

The chain links TRBV2 to TRBJ1-6; 7 nucleotides line up with TRBD1. Germline lookup yields CDR1 SNHLY and CDR2 FYNNEI. This CDR3 has 12 amino acids. Trimming cost V 6 bases and J 7 bases; bases outside gene matches: 0. For the CDR3, the DNA is TGTGCCAGCAGACAGGGGAATTCACCCCTCCACTTT. Protein product: CASRQGNSPLHF.

The V and J genes are TRBV6-5 and TRBJ2-5; TRBD2 is a possible D gene (5 bases). The CDR3 has 13 amino acids. Germline-derived CDR1 and CDR2 are MNHEY and SVGAGI. Trimming cost V 4 bases and J 2 bases, with 8 bases left between them. As DNA, the CDR3 is TGTGCCAGCAGTTTTCCGGGGCAAGAGACCCAGTACTTC. Translated: CASSFPGQETQYF.

This chain links TRBV11-2 with TRBJ1-2; 9 nucleotides line up with TRBD1. The V segment lost 4 bases and the J segment 2 bases; nucleotides outside the gene matches: 2. Germline CDR1 reads SGHAT; CDR2 reads FQNNGV. This CDR3 has 14 residues. The CDR3 sequence: CASSWDRVNYGYTF. DNA for the CDR3: TGTGCCAGCAGCTGGGACAGGGTGAACTATGGCTACACCTTC.

This chain links TRBV12-5 with TRBJ2-3, with D maybe TRBD2 (7 bases). From germline, CDR1 is LGHNT and CDR2 FRNRAP. The CDR3 is 16 amino acids. V was pared by 6 bases and J by 4 bases, with 20 bases between. The CDR3 region is CASGNVFEGGADTQYF. CDR3 DNA sequence: TGTGCTAGTGGCAATGTGTTTGAGGGGGGGGCAGATACGCAGTATTTT.

The chain combines TRBV28 with TRBJ1-2; D possibly corresponds to TRBD1 (6 bases). V lost 7 bases and J lost 2, with 23 bases in between. CDR3 length: 17 amino acids. Germline loops: CDR1 MDHEN, CDR2 SYDVKM. The CDR3 sequence is CASTQKDKGQTNYGYTF. The DNA for the CDR3 is TGTGCCAGCACCCAAAAGGATAAGGGACAAACCAACTATGGCTACACCTTC.

With regard to this clone: Other DNA sequences from this sample encode an identical CDR3 as well. The V call is TRBV5-1, the J call TRBJ2-7, with D maybe TRBD2 (7 bases). V lost 4 bases to trimming and J lost 0 bases, with 17 bases between them. Germline V gives CDR1 SGHRS, CDR2 YFSETQ. This CDR3 has 16 residues. CDR3 in amino acids: CASSAVGGRSSYEQYF. The CDR3 DNA sequence: TGCGCCAGCAGCGCCGTCGGGGGGCGGAGCTCCTACGAGCAGTACTTC.

The rearrangement uses TRBV4-1 and TRBJ2-6, with 9 positions matching TRBD1. After removal of 4 bases from V and 2 bases from J, the junction contained 3 bases not matched to a gene. In germline, CDR1 is MGHRA, CDR2 YSYEKL. The CDR3 extends over 16 amino acids. The CDR3 DNA reads as TGCGCCAGCAGCCGAGACAGGGGGGCTGGGGCCAACGTCCTGACTTTC. Amino acids: CASSRDRGAGANVLTF.

This chain connects TRBV7-3 to TRBJ2-1; 8 bases match TRBD2. V gave up 8 bases and J gave up 3 bases; unmatched junction bases: 9. The CDR3 spans 15 residues. In germline, CDR1 is SGHTA, CDR2 FQGTGA. CDR3 residues: CASSPGSGGYNEQFF. The CDR3 DNA follows: TGTGCCAGCTCACCTGGAAGCGGGGGCTACAATGAGCAGTTCTTC.

The V gene is TRBV5-1, the J gene TRBJ2-7, with a possible D match to TRBD1 (5 bases). The length of the CDR3 is 14 residues. Trimming left V 0 bases short and J 3 bases short, with 10 bases between. The germline gives CDR1 SGHRS, CDR2 YFSETQ. CDR3 nucleotides: TGCGCCAGCAGCTTGGAAGGGGATGGCTACGAGCAGTACTTC. Translation gives CASSLEGDGYEQYF.

CDR3 in DNA: TGTGCCAGCAGCAGGGGCTCTGAAGCTTTCTTT. Translating it yields CASSRGSEAFF. This chain joins TRBV6-5 and TRBJ1-1; D may be TRBD1 (6 bases). Germline V gene data show CDR1 as MNHEY and CDR2 as SVGAGI. The length of the CDR3 is 11 residues. The V end lost 6 bases, the J end lost 6 bases, and 8 bases lay between the germline ends.

This sequence joins TRBV15 and TRBJ1-1; no reliable D call. The CDR3 is 13 residues long. Germline lookup yields CDR1 LNHNV and CDR2 YYDKDF (reference sequence). V lost 0 bases and J lost 5, with 7 bases in between. CDR3 coding DNA: TGTGCCACCAGCAGAGAGTCGCAGACTGAAGCTTTCTTT. Translating gives CATSRESQTEAFF.

The chain recombines TRBV12-3 or TRBV12-4 with TRBJ1-2; D is unclear. The CDR3 covers 13 residues. V was pared by 5 bases and J by 3 bases, with 10 bases between. Here the CDR3 reads CASSPGSDYGYTF. CDR3 bases: TGTGCCAGCAGTCCGGGGTCGGACTATGGCTACACCTTC.

This clone occurred once. The V gene is TRBV27, the J gene TRBJ1-6, with 9 bases matching TRBD1. The V gene end was trimmed by 3 bases and the J gene end by 8 bases; junction bases not matched to a gene: 5. The CDR3 spans 15 residues. CDR1 and CDR2 from the germline V gene are MNHEY and SMNVEV (reference sequence). Here the CDR3 reads CASSLGQGFDSPLHF. CDR3 bases: TGTGCCAGCAGTTTGGGACAGGGTTTCGATTCACCCCTCCACTTT.

The chain's CDR3 is CAWSVQSEAFF. In nucleotides, the CDR3 is TGTGCCTGGAGTGTACAGAGTGAAGCTTTCTTT. This sequence joins TRBV30 and TRBJ1-1; D call uncertain. The CDR3 totals 11 residues. The germline V gene has CDR1 GTSNPN and CDR2 SVGIG (reference sequence). Deletions cut 0 bases from V and 7 bases from J, with 6 bases between.

The gene calls are TRBV5-1 and TRBJ1-2; D unresolved. This CDR3 spans 13 amino acids. CDR1 is SGHRS and CDR2 is YFSETQ in the germline V gene. V gave up 0 bases and J gave up 6 bases, with 9 bases separating them. The CDR3 nucleotides are TGCGCCAGCAGCTTGGCTTCAGGAAATGGCTACACCTTC. Amino acids: CASSLASGNGYTF.